This T cell receptor beta chain came from a study of blood T cells in healthy people across ages. Per sample, extraction of total RNA gave at least 6 micrograms in every case. In regard to this clonotype: Its antigen is unidentified.

This CDR3 spans 12 amino acids. Trimming stripped 3 bases from V and 7 bases from J, with 9 bases between. Germline-derived CDR1 and CDR2 are MNHNS and SASEGT. General study results and limits: In long-lived donors, naive CD4+ cell counts and diversity exceeded those of aged donors.

A second PCR of roughly 7 to 11 cycles used a sample-barcoded 5' primer and a J-beta primer mix. TCRdb itself ran the 5' RACE reads through MiXCR, one entry per CDR3 protein. This sample has about 800,000 distinct CDR3 sequences, with roughly 25% found just once. The same data also went into a second study, on T cells of mothers and their children. That source notes: Healthy Caucasian mothers, a few in number, and their six children were the donors. Compared with unrelated pairs, related mother-child pairs had slightly higher, non-significant overlap.

The sequencing sample was made of blood. This chain uses TRBV6-1 with TRBJ1-1, with D unresolved. This sequence originates from a boy between 5 and 17 years old in good health. CDR3 region: CASSDAAVEAFF. The CDR3 DNA reads TGTGCCAGCAGTGACGCAGCAGTTGAAGCTTTCTTT.